This T cell receptor (beta chain) was sequenced during a study of blood T cell repertoires in COVID-19. Overall study: Specimens from acute and convalescent COVID-19 originated in the United States, Italy and Spain. T cells, B-cell-depleted T cells, or PBMCs provided the cDNA or gDNA that served as material.

Germline V lookup: CDR1 SGHAT, CDR2 FQNNGV. The CDR3 spans 12 residues. V was clipped by 7 bases and J by 11 bases, with 17 bases between them. Original data processing: Using reference gene primer amplification, nucleated cell counts were estimated. The data were produced by immunoSEQ multiplex PCR, yet TCRdb's version contains in-frame clones alone and is incomplete. The D gene and trimming were derived from the DNA, and the V and J assignments and clone size from that table. The sample includes about 200,000 clones, roughly 90% of them seen just once. The sample consisted of peripheral blood. This receptor was taken from a man over 45 with acute or convalescent COVID-19. The J gene is TRBJ1-1, the V gene TRBV11-2; tentatively, D is TRBD1 (5 bases). The CDR3 DNA is TGTGCCAGCACCGCCGGGGGAGCACAGGCTTTCTTT. The encoded protein is CASTAGGAQAFF.